The clone carrying this T cell receptor beta chain was recorded only once. Its antigen is unidentified. The sample is drawn from a study of vaccination and CD4 T cells after COVID-19. Study information: At a median approximately 100 days (range 35 to 161) after diagnosis, post-COVID samples were drawn.

Treatment specified: roughly ten-day PBMC culture with coronavirus spike peptide pools or control peptides (ViraFEST assay). Overall study findings and caveats: Vaccine-specific clones numbering 304 of 307 showed spike mono-reactivity in convalescent patients.

The Oncomine TCR Beta short-read assay sequenced DNA from cultured CD4+ T cells. One entry per CDR3 protein, called by TCRdb with MiXCR from the PCR reads. The table records around 25,000 distinct CDR3 sequences, around 40% of them present only once. Sequencing was done on a sample of CD4+ T cells from blood, cultured in vitro. The TCR was taken from a human donor who had recovered from COVID-19.

In nucleotides, the CDR3 is TGTGCCAGCAGCCCCAGTAGCAGCTCCTACAATGAGCAGTTCTTC. It translates to CASSPSSSSYNEQFF. This chain joins TRBV28 and TRBJ2-1; no clear D. Trimming cost V 6 bases and J 0 bases, with 12 bases left between them. Germline CDR1 is MDHEN and CDR2 is SYDVKM. The CDR3 runs 15 residues.